This T cell receptor beta chain was found in a study of radiotherapy plus CTLA-4 blockade in lung cancer. Using immunoSEQ multiplex PCR, the repertoire was profiled, and TCRdb retains in-frame clones only, with some absent. Of tens of thousands of clones listed, 83% are singletons. This specimen was peripheral blood, taken from a patient treated with radiotherapy plus ipilimumab. This TCR was sampled from a human donor with non-small cell lung cancer who had stable disease on radiotherapy plus ipilimumab.

The CDR3 here is CASSLAQGLEVQYF. The CDR3, as DNA: TGCGCCAGCAGCTTGGCCCAGGGTTTGGAAGTGCAGTACTTC. This chain links TRBV5-1 with TRBJ2-7; D may be TRBD1 (5 bases). Germline V gene lookup returns CDR1 SGHRS and CDR2 YFSETQ. The CDR3 contains 14 residues. Trimming cost V 0 bases and J 9 bases, with 16 bases left between them.